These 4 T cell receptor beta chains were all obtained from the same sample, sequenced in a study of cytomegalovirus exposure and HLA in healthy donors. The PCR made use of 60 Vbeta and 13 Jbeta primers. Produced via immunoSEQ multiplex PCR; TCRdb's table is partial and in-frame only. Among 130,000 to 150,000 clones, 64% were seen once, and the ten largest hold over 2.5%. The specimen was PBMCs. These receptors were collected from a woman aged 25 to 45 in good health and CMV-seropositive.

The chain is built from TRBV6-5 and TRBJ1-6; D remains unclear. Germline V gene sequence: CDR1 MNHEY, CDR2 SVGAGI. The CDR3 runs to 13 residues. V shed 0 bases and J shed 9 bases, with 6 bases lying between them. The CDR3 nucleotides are TGTGCCAGCAGTTACTCTATCTCTTCACCCCTCCACTTT. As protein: CASSYSISSPLHF.

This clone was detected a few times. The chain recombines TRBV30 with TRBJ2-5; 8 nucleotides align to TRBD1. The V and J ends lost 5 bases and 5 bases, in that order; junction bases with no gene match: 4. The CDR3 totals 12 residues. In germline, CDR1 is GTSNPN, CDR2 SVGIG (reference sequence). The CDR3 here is CAWVTGGETQYF. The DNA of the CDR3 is TGTGCCTGGGTTACAGGGGGTGAGACCCAGTACTTC.

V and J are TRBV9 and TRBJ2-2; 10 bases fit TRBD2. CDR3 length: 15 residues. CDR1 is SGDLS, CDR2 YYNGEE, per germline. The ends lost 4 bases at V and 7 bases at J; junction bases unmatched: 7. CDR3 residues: CASSPSGSSIGELFF. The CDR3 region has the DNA TGTGCCAGCAGCCCTAGCGGGAGTAGTATCGGGGAGCTGTTTTTT.

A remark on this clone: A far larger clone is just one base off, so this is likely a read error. The CDR3 loop reads CAWTRDRALQEIQYF. The CDR3 DNA reads TGTGCCTGGACCCGGGACAGGGCTCTCCAAGAGATCCAGTACTTC. The chain has TRBV30 and TRBJ2-5; 9 bases are shared with TRBD1. The germline V gene encodes CDR1 GTSNPN and CDR2 SVGIG (reference sequence). The CDR3 has 15 amino acids.